This paragraph covers one T cell receptor beta chain sequence. Per the study methods: Estimation of nucleated cell counts was performed using reference gene primer amplification. The data were produced by immunoSEQ multiplex PCR, yet TCRdb's version contains in-frame clones alone and is incomplete. The V and J calls and the clone size are those of that table, but D and trimming were determined from the DNA. The sample shows more than 300,000 clones, roughly 90% of them seen only once. This sample stems from a study of blood T cell repertoires in COVID-19. Study at large: The study drew acute and convalescent COVID-19 samples from the United States, Italy and Spain. PBMCs, B-cell-depleted T cells, or T cells provided the cDNA or gDNA that made up the material.

The Seattle site enrolled patients during active infection and followed them longitudinally. The sample taken for sequencing was peripheral blood. The source is a woman aged 70-85 years with COVID-19, enrolled during active disease.

DNA for the CDR3: TGTGCCAGCACCAAGGGGTCTCAAGTGAATAATTCACCCCTCCACTTT. Encoded protein: CASTKGSQVNNSPLHF. The rearrangement joins TRBV2 to TRBJ1-6; D might be TRBD1 (5 bases). V was cut by 7 bases and J by 5 bases, with 18 bases left in between. This CDR3 spans 16 amino acids. Germline loops: CDR1 SNHLY, CDR2 FYNNEI.